Listed below are T cell receptor beta chains from one sample, sequenced in a study of cytomegalovirus exposure and HLA in healthy donors. The protocol was immunoSEQ multiplex PCR, while the TCRdb copy is restricted to in-frame clones and leaves out a portion. The table lists 150,000 to 200,000 clones, around 77% of them singletons. The sample taken for sequencing was PBMCs. The origin of the receptors is a woman aged 40 to 55 in good health and CMV-seronegative. CDR3s include the opening cysteine and the closing phenylalanine or tryptophan. Each record gives: V gene, J gene, clone size, D gene, CDR3 protein, CDR3 DNA. D genes are given only for firm matches. A clone size is listed for some rows: how often the clone was seen (once, few, many), or a class if it is expanded.

TRBV7-9	TRBJ1-2	.	.	CASRTSGGNYGYTF	TGTGCCAGCAGAACAAGTGGGGGCAACTATGGCTACACCTTC
TRBV6-1	TRBJ2-7	.	TRBD2	CASRTGTSYEQDF	TGTGCCAGCAGGACCGGGACTAGCTACGAGCAGGACTTC
TRBV28	TRBJ2-7	.	.	CASSLGGSYEQYF	TGTGCCAGCAGCCTTGGCGGCTCCTACGAGCAGTACTTC
TRBV28	TRBJ2-1	.	TRBD2	CASSFPTSGRAGSYNEQFF	TGTGCCAGCAGTTTCCCGACTAGCGGGAGGGCCGGCTCCTACAATGAGCAGTTCTTC
TRBV11-2	TRBJ2-2	.	TRBD2	CASSFRRELIGELFF	TGTGCCAGCAGCTTTAGGCGGGAGCTGATCGGGGAGCTGTTTTTT
TRBV7-9	TRBJ1-2	.	.	CASSIQGIYGYTF	TGTGCCAGCAGCATACAGGGCATCTATGGCTACACCTTC
TRBV6-7	TRBJ1-2	few	TRBD1	CASSFHTTGEWGYGYTF	TGTGCCAGCAGTTTCCATACCACAGGGGAGTGGGGCTATGGCTACACCTTC
TRBV7-9	TRBJ1-1	.	.	CASSPLQNTEAFF	TGTGCCAGCAGCCCACTACAGAACACTGAAGCTTTCTTT
TRBV4-1	TRBJ2-1	few	TRBD2	CASSQEWTSGYNEQFF	TGCGCCAGCAGCCAAGAGTGGACTAGCGGGTACAATGAGCAGTTCTTC
TRBV19	TRBJ1-4	.	TRBD1	CASSLGGQGRGRLFF	TGTGCCAGTAGTCTGGGAGGACAGGGAAGGGGGCGACTGTTTTTT
TRBV2	TRBJ1-1	.	TRBD1	CASSGRGGKTEAFF	TGTGCCAGCAGTGGGCGAGGGGGCAAAACTGAAGCTTTCTTT
TRBV29-1	TRBJ2-7	.	.	CSVGKGGNRGATEQYF	TGCAGCGTTGGTAAGGGGGGGAACAGGGGGGCAACCGAGCAGTACTTC
TRBV6-6	TRBJ1-1	few	TRBD1	CASIPLRDRDTEAFF	TGTGCCAGCATTCCCCTAAGGGACAGGGACACTGAAGCTTTCTTT
TRBV5-4	TRBJ2-3	.	TRBD2	CASKSGRAPDTQYF	TGTGCCAGCAAGAGCGGGAGGGCCCCAGATACGCAGTATTTT
TRBV5-1	TRBJ1-1	once	.	CASSSLLGREDTEAFF	TGCGCCAGCAGCTCACTCCTGGGACGGGAGGACACTGAAGCTTTCTTT
TRBV19	TRBJ1-5	few	.	CASSIVSGVNQPQHF	TGTGCCAGTAGTATAGTGTCTGGAGTCAATCAGCCCCAGCATTTT
TRBV5-6	TRBJ2-6	.	.	CASSGDLGSGANVLTF	TGTGCCAGCAGCGGAGACCTAGGCTCTGGGGCCAACGTCCTGACTTTC
TRBV18	TRBJ2-2	few	.	CASSPPETGLRELFF	TGTGCCAGCTCACCACCTGAGACAGGCCTTCGGGAGCTGTTTTTT
TRBV5-1	TRBJ2-5	.	TRBD2	CASSRRGDQGETQYF	TGCGCCAGCAGCCGCCGGGGGGATCAAGGGGAGACCCAGTACTTC
TRBV5-1	TRBJ1-2	.	.	CASSSDNNYGYTF	TGCGCCAGCAGCTCCGACAATAACTATGGCTACACCTTC
TRBV19	TRBJ2-5	.	TRBD1	CASSRTGGPETQYF	TGTGCCAGTAGTAGAACAGGGGGCCCAGAGACCCAGTACTTC
TRBV6-1	TRBJ1-2	.	TRBD1	CASRGQGAANYGYTF	TGTGCCAGCAGGGGACAGGGGGCTGCCAACTATGGCTACACCTTC
TRBV4-2	TRBJ2-1	.	TRBD2	CASSQPPGGSSYNEQFF	TGTGCCAGCAGCCAACCTCCCGGCGGGAGCTCCTACAATGAGCAGTTCTTC
TRBV5-6	TRBJ2-2	.	.	CASSLWATGELFF	TGTGCCAGCAGCTTGTGGGCTACCGGGGAGCTGTTTTTT
TRBV7-6	TRBJ2-5	.	.	CASSLEQYETQYF	TGTGCCAGCAGCTTAGAACAGTACGAGACCCAGTACTTC
TRBV19	TRBJ1-1	.	.	CASSISGGITEAFF	TGTGCCAGTAGTATCTCGGGGGGTATCACTGAAGCTTTCTTT
TRBV5-1	TRBJ2-5	.	TRBD2	CASRGGMGAYQETQYF	TGCGCCAGCAGGGGGGGGATGGGAGCGTACCAAGAGACCCAGTACTTC
TRBV20-1	TRBJ2-7	.	.	CSARVNEQYF	TGCAGTGCGAGGGTAAACGAGCAGTACTTC
TRBV7-3	TRBJ2-3	.	TRBD2	CASSLGAGATTDTQYF	TGTGCCAGCTCCTTAGGGGCGGGAGCCACCACAGATACGCAGTATTTT
TRBV9	TRBJ2-5	.	TRBD2	CASSVGSSGVQETQYF	TGTGCCAGCAGCGTAGGATCTAGCGGGGTTCAAGAGACCCAGTACTTC
TRBV9	TRBJ1-1	.	.	CASSARGGWNTEAFF	TGTGCCAGCAGCGCCCGAGGGGGATGGAACACTGAAGCTTTCTTT
TRBV7-9	TRBJ2-7	few	TRBD1	CASTSLGDRGDERYEQYF	TGTGCCAGCACCTCCCTGGGGGACAGGGGAGATGAACGCTACGAGCAGTACTTC
TRBV28	TRBJ1-5	.	.	CASSSPKGSGNQPQHF	TGTGCCAGCAGCTCCCCTAAGGGGTCGGGCAATCAGCCCCAGCATTTT
TRBV6-6	TRBJ2-3	.	TRBD2	CASSPLAGVTDTQYF	TGTGCCAGCAGTCCCCTAGCGGGAGTCACAGATACGCAGTATTTT
TRBV19	TRBJ2-2	.	TRBD1	CASWDRAVAGELFF	TGTGCCAGTTGGGACAGGGCGGTCGCCGGGGAGCTGTTTTTT
TRBV6-5	TRBJ2-7	.	.	CASSPRGAIGEQYF	TGTGCCAGCAGCCCCAGGGGAGCTATAGGCGAGCAGTACTTC
TRBV19	TRBJ1-4	.	.	CASSIRSGGTNEKLFF	TGTGCCAGTAGTATTAGAAGCGGAGGAACTAATGAAAAACTGTTTTTT
TRBV5-1	TRBJ2-2	.	.	CASSLGGAGGELFF	TGCGCCAGCAGCTTAGGGGGGGCCGGCGGGGAGCTGTTTTTT
TRBV5-6	TRBJ2-6	.	.	CASSLALAGVTSGANVLTF	TGTGCCAGCAGCTTGGCCCTGGCAGGGGTTACCTCTGGGGCCAACGTCCTGACTTTC
TRBV11-3	TRBJ2-2	.	TRBD2	CASSLGGSIRTGELFF	TGTGCCAGCAGCTTAGGCGGGAGTATTCGTACCGGGGAGCTGTTTTTT
TRBV28	TRBJ2-7	.	.	CASSRIGQTISYEQYF	TGTGCCAGCAGTAGAATTGGACAGACGATTTCCTACGAGCAGTACTTC
TRBV5-1	TRBJ1-1	.	.	CASSSGLTPENTEAFF	TGCGCCAGCAGCTCGGGATTGACACCAGAGAACACTGAAGCTTTCTTT
TRBV7-6	TRBJ2-3	few	TRBD2	CASSLPQREWEDTQYF	TGTGCCAGCAGCTTGCCCCAGCGGGAGTGGGAAGATACGCAGTATTTT
TRBV9	TRBJ2-1	once	TRBD2	CASSVGKAGVYNEQFF	TGTGCCAGCAGCGTAGGGAAAGCGGGAGTCTACAATGAGCAGTTCTTC
TRBV11-3	TRBJ2-1	.	TRBD1	CASTGDRPEQFF	TGTGCCTCTACAGGGGACAGGCCTGAGCAGTTCTTC
TRBV4-1	TRBJ2-5	.	.	CASSQAVEETQYF	TGCGCCAGCAGCCAAGCTGTTGAAGAGACCCAGTACTTC
TRBV5-6	TRBJ2-7	once	.	CASSLGRGSSYEQYF	TGTGCCAGCAGCTTGGGACGGGGGAGCTCCTACGAGCAGTACTTC
TRBV5-1	TRBJ1-5	.	.	CASSSGRGIGEPQHF	TGCGCCAGCAGCTCCGGACGGGGAATAGGCGAGCCCCAGCATTTT
TRBV7-2	TRBJ2-7	.	.	CASSLVPRDLGYF	TGTGCCAGCAGCTTAGTGCCCCGGGACTTAGGGTACTTC
TRBV28	TRBJ1-5	.	.	CASSLPGDQPQHF	TGTGCCAGCAGTCTGCCCGGGGATCAGCCCCAGCATTTT
TRBV11-2	TRBJ2-1	.	.	CASQGWAQSYNEQFF	TGTGCCAGTCAGGGTTGGGCCCAGTCCTACAATGAGCAGTTCTTC
TRBV6-1	TRBJ2-7	.	TRBD2	CASSERGGLAGQKSYEQYF	TGTGCCAGCAGTGAAAGGGGCGGGCTAGCGGGACAAAAGTCCTACGAGCAGTACTTC
TRBV19	TRBJ1-1	.	TRBD1	CASSARDRGTEAFF	TGTGCCAGTAGTGCCCGGGACAGGGGCACTGAAGCTTTCTTT